Presented here are 26 T cell receptor beta chains from one specimen sequenced in a study of OX40 agonist ivuxolimab in advanced cancers. Some clones are missing from TCRdb's copy, which holds only in-frame ones; the method was immunoSEQ multiplex PCR. The data show approximately 72,000 clones, around 83% seen once. Sequencing used CD4+ or CD8+ T cells sorted from blood, obtained in a trial of the OX40 agonist ivuxolimab. The receptors originated from an adult with an advanced solid tumor such as melanoma, head and neck, liver or kidney cancer.

This clone was picked up one time. The chain links TRBV18 to TRBJ1-3; D is ambiguous. The CDR3 has 16 amino acids. V was shortened by 5 bases and J by 0 bases, with 14 bases between the two germline ends. Germline CDR1 and CDR2: KGHSH and LQKENI. In DNA form, the CDR3 reads TGTGCCAGCTCATCCAACGCCCCGAACTCTGGAAACACCATATATTTT. Protein: CASSSNAPNSGNTIYF.

The V call is TRBV28, the J call TRBJ2-5; D is ambiguous. The CDR3 consists of 14 residues. Trimming cost V 2 bases and J 2 bases, with 9 bases left between them. Germline V CDR1 and CDR2: MDHEN, SYDVKM. The CDR3 nucleotides are TGTGCCAGCAGTTTAGAGTCAAAGCAAGAGACCCAGTACTTC. Translation: CASSLESKQETQYF.

The chain couples TRBV7-2 to TRBJ2-5, with TRBD1 as a possible D gene (6 bases). The V gene's germline CDR1 is SGHTA and CDR2 FQGNSA. CDR3 length: 14 residues. Trimming took off 6 bases at V and 4 bases at J, with 15 bases between the two ends. CDR3 amino acids: CASRRLTGIETQYF. The CDR3 DNA follows: TGTGCCAGCAGGCGACTAACAGGGATAGAGACCCAGTACTTC.

This clone was observed many times. V and J are TRBV11-2 and TRBJ1-1, with D uncertain. The CDR3 is 16 amino acids. Germline loops: CDR1 SGHAT, CDR2 FQNNGV. V gave up 0 bases and J gave up 1 base, with 12 bases separating them. The CDR3 nucleotides read TGTGCCAGCAGCTTAGAGTTTCGGGTTAAGAACACTGAAGCTTTCTTT. Translation: CASSLEFRVKNTEAFF.

This chain connects TRBV9 to TRBJ2-3; possible D gene TRBD2, 6 bases. Germline-derived CDR1 and CDR2 are SGDLS and YYNGEE. The CDR3 loop spans 15 amino acids. Trimming pared 0 bases from V and 5 bases from J, leaving 13 bases between. The CDR3 region has the DNA TGTGCCAGCAGCGTAGTGCTGGGAGGAGGAGATACGCAGTATTTT. As protein: CASSVVLGGGDTQYF.

The rearrangement uses TRBV12-2 and TRBJ2-3; TRBD2, as called in the table, went unchecked against the DNA. TRBV12-2 counts as a pseudogene. This CDR3 comprises 16 residues. The CDR3 region has the DNA TGTGCAAGTCGCTTAGGGTCGAGGCTAGCGGAAGATACGCAGTATTTT. It codes for CASRLGSRLAEDTQYF.

The J gene is TRBJ2-7, the V gene TRBV29-1; no definite D call. V lost 6 bases and J lost 6, with 15 bases in between. Germline loops: CDR1 SQVTM, CDR2 ANQGSEA. This CDR3 region has 12 residues. The CDR3 coding sequence is TGCAGCGTCATGGGCTTAGGCTCCGAGCAGTACTTC. This gives the protein CSVMGLGSEQYF.

This rearrangement joins TRBV11-1 to TRBJ2-1; TRBD2 agrees at 10 bases. This CDR3 contains 14 residues. Germline CDR1 and CDR2: SGHAT and FQDESV (reference sequence). Trimming at V came to 7 bases and at J to 6 bases, leaving 6 bases not matched to a gene. Here the CDR3 reads CASTRSSGSNEQFF. The CDR3 DNA reads as TGTGCCAGCACCCGTTCTAGCGGGAGCAATGAGCAGTTCTTC.

This clone was observed a single time. The gene calls are TRBV18 and TRBJ1-5, with 7 bases aligning to TRBD1. Germline CDR1 KGHSH, CDR2 LQKENI. Trimming took 2 bases from V and 3 from J; bases not matched to a gene: 10. The CDR3 loop spans 17 amino acids. The CDR3 region is CASSPFGQGVSNQPQHF. The CDR3 DNA is TGTGCCAGCTCACCATTCGGCCAGGGGGTCTCCAATCAGCCCCAGCATTTT.

In its sample, this clone was seen a few times. The chain uses TRBV6-4 and TRBJ2-6; D is ambiguous. V shed 5 bases and J shed 0 bases, with 14 bases lying between them. The germline gives CDR1 MRHNA, CDR2 SNTAGT. This CDR3 contains 17 residues. CDR3 loop: CASSQFRVDSGANVLTF. The CDR3, as DNA: TGTGCCAGCAGTCAATTCCGCGTGGACTCTGGGGCCAACGTCCTGACTTTC.

The chain joins TRBV5-5 to TRBJ1-2, with a tentative D call TRBD1 (6 bases). CDR1 and CDR2 from the germline V gene are SGHKS and YYEKEE (reference sequence). Deletions cut 2 bases from V and 7 bases from J, with 15 bases between. The CDR3 contains 14 residues. DNA for the CDR3: TGTGCCAGCAGCTTAACAGGGAAAGAGGTTGGCTACACCTTC. Its translation is CASSLTGKEVGYTF.

This chain uses TRBV5-8 with TRBJ2-1; D is ambiguous. The CDR3 loop spans 15 amino acids. The germline V and J ends were trimmed by 0 bases and 0 bases, with 7 bases remaining between them. CDR1 is SGHTS and CDR2 is YDEGEE in the germline V gene. CDR3 amino acids: CASSLGQSSYNEQFF. CDR3 DNA sequence: TGTGCCAGCAGCTTGGGGCAGAGCTCCTACAATGAGCAGTTCTTC. Filled out from reference TRBV5-8 and TRBJ2-1, the complete variable domain reads EAGVTQSPTHLIKTRGQQATLRCSPISGHTSVYWYQQALGLGLQFLLWYDEGEERNRGNFPPRFSGRQFPNYSSELNVNALELEDSALYLCASSLGQSSYNEQFFGPGTRLTVL.

The genes are TRBV7-8 and TRBJ2-3; D possibly uses TRBD1 or TRBD2 (5 bases each). CDR1 is SGHVS and CDR2 is FQNEAQ in the germline V gene. The CDR3 runs to 15 residues. Trimming shortened V by 5 bases and J by 0 bases, and 12 bases separated the two germline ends. The CDR3 bases are TGTGCCAGCAGCCCCGGGACGGCTAGCACAGATACGCAGTATTTT. This encodes CASSPGTASTDTQYF. The full variable domain, its missing parts supplied by reference TRBV7-8 and TRBJ2-3, is GAGVSQSPRYKVAKRGQDVALRCDPISGHVSLFWYQQALGQGPEFLTYFQNEAQLDKSGLPSDRFFAERPEGSVSTLKIQRTQQEDSAVYLCASSPGTASTDTQYFGPGTRLTVL.

The rearrangement uses TRBV27 and TRBJ1-2, with D hard to call. V gave up 0 bases and J gave up 7 bases, with 12 bases separating them. The CDR3 extends over 14 amino acids. Looked up from germline, CDR1 is MNHEY and CDR2 is SMNVEV (reference sequence). CDR3 nucleotide sequence: TGTGCCAGCAGTTTATCGTTGGGGTTTGGTGGCTACACCTTC. This codes for CASSLSLGFGGYTF.

The gene calls are TRBV7-2 and TRBJ2-5; a possible D gene is TRBD2 (5 bases). V dropped 5 bases and J dropped 0 bases, with 19 bases sitting between them. This CDR3 has 17 amino acids. CDR1 and CDR2 from the germline V gene are SGHTA and FQGNSA. CDR3 amino acids: CASSPPRAPRYQETQYF. As DNA, the CDR3 is TGTGCCAGCAGCCCGCCGAGGGCCCCTCGGTACCAAGAGACCCAGTACTTC.

The rearrangement joins TRBV28 to TRBJ2-1; 9 nucleotides line up with TRBD2. Looked up from germline, CDR1 is MDHEN and CDR2 is SYDVKM. This CDR3 contains 14 residues. Losses at the gene ends were 10 bases for V and 6 bases for J; bases not matched to a gene: 10. CDR3: CAISLMGLANEQFF. The CDR3 nucleotides read TGTGCCATCTCGTTGATGGGACTAGCCAATGAGCAGTTCTTC.

This clone appeared a few times. The gene calls are TRBV5-1 and TRBJ2-1; D gene unclear. V shed 4 bases and J shed 1 base, with 6 bases lying between them. This CDR3 comprises 13 residues. Germline values: CDR1 SGHRS, CDR2 YFSETQ. This chain's CDR3 is CASSAGSYNEQFF. DNA for the CDR3: TGCGCCAGCAGCGCCGGGTCCTACAATGAGCAGTTCTTC.

The chain is built from TRBV10-2 and TRBJ2-7, with 9 bases that match TRBD2. The V and J ends lost 8 bases and 7 bases, in that order; junction bases with no gene match: 9. This CDR3 is built from 13 residues. Germline V gene data show CDR1 as WSHSY and CDR2 as SAAADI. CDR3 nucleotides: TGCGCCAGCGGCTGGACTAGCGCTAGGGAGCAGTACTTC. Translation: CASGWTSAREQYF.

This clone was recorded only once. The V call is TRBV7-2, the J call TRBJ2-7; the D gene is possibly TRBD2 (6 bases). V dropped 4 bases and J dropped 6 bases, with 7 bases sitting between them. The germline V gene has CDR1 SGHTA and CDR2 FQGNSA. The length of the CDR3 is 11 residues. CDR3 loop: CASSYGGEQYF. For the CDR3, the DNA is TGTGCCAGCAGCTACGGGGGCGAGCAGTACTTC.

This sequence joins TRBV19 and TRBJ2-1, with unresolved D. Germline V gives CDR1 LNHDA, CDR2 SQIVND (reference sequence). Trimming shortened V by 3 bases and J by 9 bases, and 15 bases separated the two germline ends. CDR3 length equals 14 residues. CDR3 bases: TGTGCCAGTAGTATCGGGTCCGAAGGCGGTGAGCAGTTCTTC. Its protein is CASSIGSEGGEQFF. Full variable domain (rest looked up from reference TRBV19 and TRBJ2-1): DGGITQSPKYLFRKEGQNVTLSCEQNLNHDAMYWYRQDPGQGLRLIYYSQIVNDFQKGDIAEGYSVSREKKESFPLTVTSAQKNPTAFYLCASSIGSEGGEQFFGPGTRLTVL.

The V and J genes are TRBV5-5 and TRBJ1-4; D unresolved. The CDR3 extends over 15 amino acids. Germline V gene lookup returns CDR1 SGHKS and CDR2 YYEKEE (reference sequence). The ends were cut back, 4 bases at V and 7 bases at J, with 17 bases in the middle. CDR3: CASSPQSGPSEKLFF. Here the CDR3 DNA reads TGTGCCAGCAGCCCCCAGTCGGGCCCAAGTGAAAAACTGTTTTTT.

V is TRBV7-2 and J is TRBJ2-7, with D possibly matching TRBD2 (5 bases). V was trimmed by 8 bases and J by 3 bases, leaving 14 bases between them. Germline assignment: CDR1 SGHTA and CDR2 FQGNSA. This CDR3 has 13 amino acids. Here the CDR3 reads CASSLGLDYEQYF. CDR3 DNA: TGTGCCAGCTCCCTCGGACTGGACTACGAGCAGTACTTC.

This chain links TRBV19 with TRBJ1-3; D might be TRBD1 (5 bases). Germline V gives CDR1 LNHDA, CDR2 SQIVND (reference sequence). The germline V and J ends were trimmed by 7 bases and 6 bases, with 13 bases remaining between them. This CDR3 contains 13 residues. The CDR3 sequence is CASNAGSENTIYF. CDR3 DNA sequence: TGTGCCAGTAACGCAGGGAGTGAAAACACCATATATTTT.

This clone came up a few times. The chain uses TRBV9 and TRBJ2-2; the D is unclear. Germline V CDR1 and CDR2: SGDLS, YYNGEE. V was cut by 2 bases and J by 6 bases, with 5 bases left in between. The CDR3 sequence is 12 residues long. The CDR3 reads CASSVTAGELFF. The CDR3 coding sequence is TGTGCCAGCAGCGTCACAGCCGGGGAGCTGTTTTTT.

V is TRBV9 and J is TRBJ2-3; D unclear. The germline V gene has CDR1 SGDLS and CDR2 YYNGEE. This CDR3 has 13 residues. The ends were cut back, 1 base at V and 2 bases at J, with 5 bases in the middle. The CDR3 sequence: CASSVINTDTQYF. In DNA form, the CDR3 reads TGTGCCAGCAGCGTAATAAACACAGATACGCAGTATTTT. Full variable domain (missing parts from reference TRBV9 and TRBJ2-3): DSGVTQTPKHLITATGQRVTLRCSPRSGDLSVYWYQQSLDQGLQFLIQYYNGEERAKGNILERFSAQQFPDLHSELNLSSLELGDSALYFCASSVINTDTQYFGPGTRLTVL.

The chain is built from TRBV10-1 and TRBJ2-3; D gene unclear. V lost 5 bases to trimming and J lost 0 bases, with 9 bases between them. This CDR3 is 14 amino acids long. Looked up from germline, CDR1 is WNHNN and CDR2 is SYGVQD (reference sequence). CDR3 bases: TGCGCCAGCAGTCGTCAGCTTAGCACAGATACGCAGTATTTT. It yields the protein CASSRQLSTDTQYF.